Each of the 7 T cell receptor beta chains below was sequenced from the same sample in a study of CD8 T cells in ankylosing spondylitis. TCRdb ran MiXCR on the 5' RACE reads and lists one entry per CDR3 protein. The table lists some 200,000 distinct CDR3 sequences, over 10% of them singletons, with more than 15% in the top ten. Sequences were obtained from blood, either unsorted or a sorted T cell fraction (not recorded which). These receptor sequences come from a male donor with ankylosing spondylitis or in good health (not recorded which).

The chain carries TRBV7-9 and TRBJ1-5, with D possibly matching TRBD1 (5 bases). Trimming pared 5 bases from V and 3 bases from J, leaving 11 bases between. Germline V CDR1 and CDR2: SEHNR, FQNEAQ (reference sequence). CDR3 size: 14 residues. The CDR3 coding sequence is TGTGCCAGCAGCCTGACAGATTCCAATCAGCCCCAGCATTTT. The encoded protein is CASSLTDSNQPQHF.

A few counts support this clonotype. The chain recombines TRBV2 with TRBJ1-6, with D tentatively TRBD1 (6 bases). This CDR3 contains 14 residues. The V end was cut by 4 bases, the J end by 10 bases, with 14 bases between. Germline V gives CDR1 SNHLY, CDR2 FYNNEI. The CDR3 sequence: CASSATGSGSPLHF. CDR3 DNA: TGTGCCAGCAGTGCCACAGGGTCAGGGTCACCCCTCCACTTT.

The chain combines TRBV6-2 or TRBV6-3 with TRBJ2-2, with unresolved D. The germline CDR1 and CDR2 sequences are MNHEY and SVGEGT. This CDR3 is built from 14 residues. The ends were cut back, 10 bases at V and 1 base at J, with 13 bases in the middle. As DNA, the CDR3 is TGTGCCACCGACGACCCGCTGAACACCGGGGAGCTGTTTTTT. Amino acids: CATDDPLNTGELFF.

V and J are TRBV12-3 or TRBV12-4 and TRBJ1-4; D gene uncertain. The length of the CDR3 is 12 residues. The V end lost 4 bases, the J end lost 8 bases, and 8 bases lay between the germline ends. CDR3 amino acids: CASSSFGEKLFF. Written as DNA, the CDR3 is TGTGCCAGCAGTTCATTTGGGGAAAAACTGTTTTTT.

A word on this clonotype: The junction differs from germline at one of its ends, possibly a read error. This chain uses TRBV29-1 with TRBJ2-7; weak D call: TRBD1 (6 bases). This CDR3 region has 14 residues. CDR1 is SQVTM, CDR2 ANQGSEA, per germline. CDR3 coding DNA: TGCAGCGTTTACATCGCAGGGGAATCCTCCGAGCAGTACTTC. Translation: CSVYIAGESSEQYF.

This clonotype came up a few times. This chain uses TRBV6-2 or TRBV6-3 with TRBJ1-1; perhaps TRBD1 as D (5 bases). From germline, CDR1 is MNHEY and CDR2 SVGEGT. The CDR3 totals 13 residues. V lost 4 bases, J lost 7 bases, and 13 bases lay in between. CDR3 residues: CASSLPGPSEAFF. The CDR3 DNA reads TGTGCCAGCAGTTTGCCGGGGCCAAGTGAAGCTTTCTTT.

This clonotype has only a few counts. The chain employs TRBV4-1 and TRBJ2-3; D is perhaps TRBD2 (6 bases). Germline loops: CDR1 MGHRA, CDR2 YSYEKL. There are 17 residues in the CDR3. Between the trimmed V and J ends, which lost 4 bases and 6 bases, there was a span of 23 bases. CDR3 coding DNA: TGCGCCAGCAGCCCTTCCTACCCGGGACTCCCGATGGATACGCAGTATTTT. Translation gives CASSPSYPGLPMDTQYF.